Listed below are T cell receptor beta chains from one sample, sequenced in a study of T cells after yellow fever vaccination. TCRdb passed the 5' RACE reads through MiXCR, listing each CDR3 protein once. This sample carries about 140,000 distinct CDR3 sequences, 7.7% of them seen once, and the ten largest clones take around 0.73%. Sequences were derived from CD4+ T cells sorted from PBMCs, sampled 5 days after the yellow fever booster vaccination. The receptor set was obtained from a man aged 25-40 years who received the YFV17D yellow fever vaccine. The CDR3 runs from the conserved cysteine through the conserved F or W. The D gene is left open where the match is weak. The size field is filled for only some rows; it gives once, few, many or a size class.

many	TRBV29-1	TRBD1	TRBJ1-5	CSVAGGDQPQHF	TGCAGCGTTGCAGGGGGTGATCAGCCCCAGCATTTT
many	TRBV9	TRBD2	TRBJ2-1	CASSVMDGRGNEQFF	TGTGCCAGCAGCGTGATGGACGGGAGGGGCAATGAGCAGTTCTTC
.	TRBV3-1	TRBD1	TRBJ1-2	CASSKRTGGIYGYTF	TGTGCCAGCAGCAAACGGACAGGGGGAATCTATGGCTACACCTTC
few	TRBV5-1	TRBD2	TRBJ2-1	CASSPGLAGPRGRYEQFF	TGCGCCAGCAGCCCGGGACTAGCGGGCCCCCGAGGTCGGTATGAGCAGTTCTTC
many	TRBV14	.	TRBJ2-1	CASSQDFGKQFF	TGTGCCAGCAGCCAAGATTTTGGGAAGCAGTTCTTC
many	TRBV20-1	TRBD1	TRBJ1-2	CSAARQGVIYGYTF	TGCAGTGCTGCCCGGCAGGGGGTTATCTATGGCTACACCTTC
many	TRBV7-9	.	TRBJ2-1	CASSSLAPSYNEQFF	TGTGCCAGCAGCTCGCTAGCTCCCTCCTACAATGAGCAGTTCTTC
many	TRBV12-3/TRBV12-4	.	TRBJ2-7	CASSSEAGFYEQYF	TGTGCCAGCAGTTCCGAAGCGGGTTTCTACGAGCAGTACTTC
many	TRBV28	TRBD1	TRBJ2-7	CASSWTGGYEQYF	TGTGCCAGCAGTTGGACAGGGGGATACGAGCAGTACTTC
many	TRBV7-2	TRBD2	TRBJ2-7	CASSPWGGYEQYF	TGTGCCAGCAGCCCCTGGGGGGGCTACGAGCAGTACTTC
many	TRBV20-1	TRBD1	TRBJ2-2	CSARTTGVGELFF	TGCAGTGCTAGGACTACAGGGGTTGGGGAGCTGTTTTTT
many	TRBV20-1	TRBD2	TRBJ2-3	CSALAGGPKHTQYF	TGCAGTGCTCTAGCGGGAGGGCCGAAACATACGCAGTATTTT
many	TRBV20-1	.	TRBJ1-2	CSGGDVNYGYTF	TGCAGTGGCGGGGACGTTAACTATGGCTACACCTTC
.	TRBV20-1	TRBD2	TRBJ2-2	CSARPSFSLAGGPWTGELFF	TGCAGTGCCAGACCATCGTTTTCCTTAGCGGGAGGGCCGTGGACCGGGGAGCTGTTTTTT
many	TRBV27	TRBD2	TRBJ2-1	CASSSLGTSGSLKQFF	TGTGCCAGCAGTTCATTGGGGACTAGCGGTTCCCTAAAGCAGTTCTTC
many	TRBV7-2	TRBD2	TRBJ2-7	CASSLGTSLSYEQYF	TGTGCCAGCAGCTTAGGGACTAGCCTCTCCTACGAGCAGTACTTC
many	TRBV19	TRBD1	TRBJ1-5	CASNQDRGPGGSNQPQHF	TGTGCCAGTAATCAGGACAGGGGACCCGGGGGGAGCAATCAGCCCCAGCATTTT
many	TRBV12-3/TRBV12-4	.	TRBJ1-2	CASSFRGQSHGYTF	TGTGCCAGCAGTTTCCGAGGCCAGTCTCATGGCTACACCTTC
many	TRBV11-1	.	TRBJ1-1	CASMISGNTEAFF	TGTGCCAGCATGATCTCGGGGAACACTGAAGCTTTCTTT
many	TRBV7-3	TRBD1	TRBJ1-2	CASSLTGQGGYGYTF	TGTGCCAGCAGCTTAACCGGACAGGGGGGCTATGGCTACACCTTC
many	TRBV7-6	TRBD2	TRBJ2-1	CASSLQASGVGEQFF	TGTGCCAGCAGCTTACAGGCTAGCGGGGTAGGAGAGCAGTTCTTC
many	TRBV5-1	TRBD1	TRBJ2-5	CASSIWTGTEKTQYF	TGCGCCAGCAGCATATGGACAGGCACGGAAAAGACCCAGTACTTC
.	TRBV10-2	TRBD1	TRBJ2-7	CASSEATGGSYEQYF	TGCGCCAGCAGTGAGGCGACAGGGGGATCCTACGAGCAGTACTTC
many	TRBV19	.	TRBJ2-1	CASSTRVGVRDEQFF	TGTGCCAGTAGTACCCGGGTAGGGGTCAGGGATGAGCAGTTCTTC
many	TRBV25-1	.	TRBJ2-7	CASRNRLYEQYF	TGTGCCAGTCGAAATCGACTCTACGAGCAGTACTTC
.	TRBV20-1	TRBD1	TRBJ1-6	CSARQGLHSPLHF	TGCAGTGCGAGACAGGGGTTGCATTCACCCCTCCACTTT
many	TRBV7-2	TRBD1	TRBJ1-6	CASSSTQGGGSPLHF	TGTGCCAGCAGCTCAACACAGGGGGGGGGTTCACCCCTCCACTTT
many	TRBV12-3/TRBV12-4	.	TRBJ1-1	CASREAFF	TGTGCCAGCCGAGAAGCTTTCTTT
many	TRBV14	.	TRBJ2-5	CASSHAGTQTQYF	TGTGCCAGCAGCCATGCAGGGACACAGACCCAGTACTTC
many	TRBV7-2	.	TRBJ1-4	CASSPGTRPFREKLFF	TGTGCCAGCAGCCCGGGGACCCGACCTTTTAGGGAAAAACTGTTTTTT
many	TRBV20-1	.	TRBJ1-2	CSARIRDTANYGYTF	TGCAGTGCTAGAATCCGGGACACCGCTAACTATGGCTACACCTTC
many	TRBV24-1	.	TRBJ2-1	CATRLGGDNEQFF	TGTGCCACCCGTCTAGGGGGGGACAATGAGCAGTTCTTC
many	TRBV9	TRBD1	TRBJ2-7	CASSVSTGGTYEQYF	TGTGCCAGCAGCGTTAGTACAGGGGGGACCTACGAGCAGTACTTC
many	TRBV9	.	TRBJ2-7	CASSVGLRDEQYF	TGTGCCAGCAGCGTAGGCCTAAGGGACGAGCAGTACTTC
many	TRBV20-1	.	TRBJ1-1	CSASSYRHNTEAFF	TGCAGTGCTTCCAGTTACCGACATAACACTGAAGCTTTCTTT
many	TRBV18	TRBD1	TRBJ2-7	CASSPPGQGGYEQYF	TGTGCCAGCTCACCACCCGGACAGGGAGGTTACGAGCAGTACTTC
many	TRBV10-3	TRBD1	TRBJ2-4	CAISGQGAENIQYF	TGTGCCATCAGCGGACAGGGGGCAGAAAACATTCAGTACTTC
many	TRBV14	TRBD2	TRBJ2-1	CASSNQLEPSGRSYNEQFF	TGTGCCAGCAGCAACCAGCTCGAGCCTAGCGGCCGCTCCTACAATGAGCAGTTCTTC
many	TRBV7-2	TRBD1	TRBJ2-1	CASSSLQGKVSYNEQFF	TGTGCCAGCAGCTCCCTACAGGGGAAAGTCTCCTACAATGAGCAGTTCTTC
many	TRBV18	TRBD1	TRBJ1-1	CASSTGTGAGEAFF	TGTGCCAGCTCAACCGGGACAGGGGCTGGTGAAGCTTTCTTT
few	TRBV20-1	.	TRBJ1-5	CSARDGKRINQPQHF	TGCAGTGCTAGAGATGGGAAGCGCATAAATCAGCCCCAGCATTTT
many	TRBV20-1	.	TRBJ2-1	CSASPNEQFF	TGCAGTGCTAGCCCCAATGAGCAGTTCTTC
many	TRBV7-2	TRBD2	TRBJ2-1	CASSQGLAIYNEQFF	TGTGCCAGCAGCCAAGGACTAGCGATATACAATGAGCAGTTCTTC
many	TRBV20-1	.	TRBJ2-7	CSAKVGGTEQYF	TGCAGTGCTAAGGTCGGCGGGACCGAGCAGTACTTC
few	TRBV7-2	TRBD2	TRBJ2-5	CASSSRLAGGGRTQYF	TGTGCCAGCAGCTCCCGACTAGCGGGAGGGGGTCGGACCCAGTACTTC
many	TRBV4-3	TRBD1	TRBJ1-6	CASSPGQAYNSPLHF	TGCGCCAGCAGCCCAGGACAGGCCTATAATTCACCCCTCCACTTT